Listed below are T cell receptor beta chains from one sample, sequenced in a study of T cell responses to AZD1222 COVID-19 vaccine. TCRdb keeps only in-frame clones here, not all; method: immunoSEQ multiplex PCR. The sample shows some 80,000 clones, roughly nine tenths of them seen only once. The input for sequencing was peripheral blood, taken on day 0 of AZD1222 vaccination. Receptor source: an adult in good health. Each CDR3 is given without its conserved first and last residue.

ASSSGTQNTEAF,TRBV6-5,12
ARSSARGQETQY,TRBV5-3,12
ASSPRRQGGELF,TRBV7-6,12
ATSDFPSGRGETQY,TRBV24-1,14
ASSGQGGYGYT,TRBV7-2,11
ASRGGGFQPQH,TRBV6-5,11
ASSPLPTNTYVEQY,TRBV4-1,14
ASSPTGGSHQPQH,TRBV19,13
ATSRAGAGETQY,TRBV15,12
ASGPPPGLYGYT,TRBV28,12
ASSNTGLGETQY,TRBV6-5,12
ASSQTGGNTIY,TRBV6-5,11
ASKRTGAHEQY,TRBV6-6,11
ASNLDRIASYEQY,TRBV28,13
ASSRGTENTYGYT,TRBV7-2,13
ASSQDLIVTYGYT,TRBV4-1,13
ASSPWTGGRANEKLF,TRBV27,15
ASSSTGQTGYT,TRBV28,11
ASSMGGNSYEQY,TRBV19,12
ASSLGTSGINEQF,TRBV5-1,13
ASRKNSGGSNTGELF,TRBV19,15
ASSQQTSYEQY,TRBV3-1/TRBV3-2,11
ATSDRPSGEQY,TRBV24-1,11
ASKGVGVEGAF,TRBV27,11
ASSYSGRNEKLF,TRBV6-5,12
ASTRGGQGYGYT,TRBV5-4,12
ASSYSGQGTQPQH,TRBV6-6,13
ASSSDSTYEQY,TRBV11-1,11
ASSASGSHSTDTQY,TRBV9,14
ASSARAGGKTYEQY,TRBV28,14
ASSQERSGVGTGELF,TRBV3-1/TRBV3-2,15
ASSLAGPGRGKKLF,TRBV11-2,14
ASSYLTGYGNTIY,TRBV6-5,13
ASSLRDSGYT,TRBV7-9,10
ASSQLAGGYNEQF,TRBV28,13
ASRGRETQY,TRBV3-1/TRBV3-2,9
ASTQQGKGTEAF,TRBV3-1/TRBV3-2,12
ASAAGQGGPYEQY,TRBV27,13
ATRQGGNNEKLF,TRBV19,12
ASSVNAAPNTQY,TRBV7-2,12
ASSKGTATNEKLF,TRBV28,13
ASSELGFNQPQH,TRBV7-8,12